Following are 15 T cell receptor beta chains from one sample sequenced in a study of tumor-infiltrating lymphocytes in primary liver carcinoma. Total RNA amounting to around 530 ng was the source from which TCR beta cDNA was made with a constant-region primer. Researchers made the TCR beta libraries by running three nested multiplex PCR rounds with slightly modified ARM-PCR. The first two PCR rounds, nine to ten cycles each, used TRBV1-TRBV30 forward primers and a C-beta reverse primer. Each CDR3 protein is one row after TCRdb ran MiXCR on the multiplex PCR reads. The table has about 50,000 distinct CDR3 sequences, 65% to 85% seen once; the top ten hold approximately 25%. The tissue used was unsorted bulk material of roughly 17-31 mg. RNA and DNA were co-extracted from it with the AllPrep DNA/RNA mini kit. The sample taken for sequencing was liver tumor tissue from sampling region 5. Subset noted: tumor region T5, tumor centre. The receptors derive from a man in his forties with primary liver carcinoma and hepatitis B virus infection.

A word on this clonotype: At one end, the junction sequence differs from germline, possibly due to a read error. This chain joins TRBV6-1 and TRBJ2-3, with 11 bases matching TRBD2. The CDR3 spans 15 residues. Germline values: CDR1 MNHNS, CDR2 SASEGT. CDR3 region: CASSPTSGRLDRQYF. CDR3 nucleotides: TGTGCCAGCAGTCCAACTAGCGGGAGATTAGATAGGCAGTATTTT.

There are many counts of this clonotype. The junction and the germline gene differ at one end; a read error may be behind it. The rearrangement links TRBV4-3 to TRBJ2-6, with 7 nucleotides matching TRBD1. Germline CDR1 and CDR2: LGHNA and YSLEER. This CDR3 comprises 17 residues. CDR3 DNA: TGCGTCAGCAGCCAATCCGGGACAGAGGCCGGGGCCAACGTCCTGACTTTC. Translating it yields CVSSQSGTEAGANVLTF.

Of note for this clonotype: This likely comes from a read error, as the CDR3 has no conserved phenylalanine or tryptophan at its end. The chain recombines TRBV12-3 or TRBV12-4 with TRBJ2-1; 9 nucleotides line up with TRBD2. The V gene end was trimmed by 5 bases and the J gene end by 9 bases; junction bases not matched to a gene: 20. The CDR3 has 18 amino acids. The CDR3 protein is CASSAQRGVAGDNIEQFL. The CDR3 bases are TGTGCCAGCAGTGCCCAGAGAGGGGTAGCGGGAGACAACATTGAGCAGTTCTTA.

Turning to this clonotype: This likely comes from a read error, as the CDR3 has no conserved phenylalanine or tryptophan at its end. No DNA is shown, since the ends of the CDR3 on it are uncertain; the CDR3 is the one TCRdb lists. The chain combines TRBV25-1 with TRBJ1-5; the table's D call, TRBD1, has no DNA check behind it. Germline CDR1 and CDR2: MGHDK and SYGVNS. From its first to its last residue, the CDR3 has 18 amino acids. The CDR3 sequence: CASTTGTGPPLGNQPQHS.

The chain uses TRBV11-2 and TRBJ2-2; D not resolved. From germline, CDR1 is SGHAT and CDR2 FQNNGV. This CDR3 region has 10 residues. The CDR3 here is CINGTGELFF. The CDR3 DNA reads TGTATCAACGGGACCGGGGAGCTGTTTTTT.

V usage is TRBV6-6 and J usage is TRBJ2-7; D unresolved. Trimming cost V 7 bases and J 8 bases, with 15 bases left between them. The CDR3 consists of 12 residues. The germline V gene encodes CDR1 MNHNY and CDR2 SVGAGI (reference sequence). The CDR3 spells CASISTLGKQYF. CDR3 nucleotide sequence: TGTGCCAGCATTAGTACCCTAGGCAAGCAGTACTTC.

As to this clonotype: The junction differs from germline at one of its ends, possibly a read error. V gene TRBV6-1 combines with J gene TRBJ1-2; D call uncertain. This CDR3 spans 12 amino acids. Germline values: CDR1 MNHNS, CDR2 SASEGT. CDR3 nucleotides: TGTGCCAGTAGTGCCTCCCTATATGGTTACACCTTC. Its protein product is CASSASLYGYTF.

CDR3 bases: TGTGCCAGCGATCCCCCAGGACTTAGCAATCAGCCCCAGCATTTT. Its protein product is CASDPPGLSNQPQHF. The rearrangement uses TRBV28 and TRBJ1-5; D gene unclear. The germline V and J ends were trimmed by 8 bases and 0 bases, with 14 bases remaining between them. This CDR3 region has 15 residues. Germline assignment: CDR1 MDHEN and CDR2 SYDVKM.

The chain couples TRBV7-9 to TRBJ2-2; 9 nucleotides agree with TRBD1. The CDR3 is made up of 15 amino acids. J gave up 12 bases and V 5 bases, and 13 bases lay outside the gene matches. Germline values: CDR1 SEHNR, CDR2 FQNEAQ (reference sequence). CDR3: CASSAGTGMAGQLFF. CDR3 DNA sequence: TGTGCCAGCAGCGCCGGGACAGGGATGGCGGGGCAGCTGTTTTTT.

In the case of this clonotype: The junction does not match germline at one end; this may be a read error. The rearrangement uses TRBV5-4 and TRBJ2-1; D ambiguous. The CDR3 length is 11 residues. Germline-derived CDR1 and CDR2 are SGHNT and YYREEE (reference sequence). The CDR3 coding sequence is TGTGCCAGCAACTCCTGCAATGAGCAGTTCTTC. Protein: CASNSCNEQFF.

About this clonotype: No conserved phenylalanine or tryptophan ends this CDR3, so it is likely a read error. CDR3 nucleotide sequence: TGTGCCAGCAGCTTGGTGGATCAGCCTCAGCATTCT. It specifies CASSLVDQPQHS. The chain uses TRBV5-6 and TRBJ1-5, with D unclear. The CDR3 consists of 12 residues. Germline-derived CDR1 and CDR2 are SGHDT and YYEEEE.

This clonotype was found a few times. Germline is not matched at one junction end, which may reflect a read error. The chain employs TRBV29-1 and TRBJ2-1; D unresolved. CDR3 length: 10 residues. From germline, CDR1 is SQVTM and CDR2 ANQGSEA. In DNA, the CDR3 is TGCATCGCACGACGTAAAGAGCAGTTCTTT. Its translation: CIARRKEQFF.

This clonotype was detected many times. It is unclear where the CDR3 begins or ends on the DNA, so no DNA is shown, and the CDR3 is as TCRdb lists it. The chain is built from TRBV5-1 and TRBJ2-2. The CDR3 is 16 amino acids long, termini counted. Germline V gene sequence: CDR1 SGHRS, CDR2 YFSETQ. The CDR3: CASSYPRQEAPGSCFF.

The chain has TRBV11-1 and TRBJ2-3; tentatively, D is TRBD1 or TRBD2 (5 bases each). This CDR3 region has 19 residues. In germline, CDR1 is SGHAT, CDR2 FQDESV (reference sequence). Trimming left V 4 bases short and J 1 base short, with 24 bases between. The CDR3 spells CASSYGGRYVGACTDTQYF. The CDR3 region has the DNA TGTGCCAGCAGCTATGGGGGAAGATATGTTGGAGCCTGCACAGATACGCAGTATTTT.

A remark on this clonotype: This could be a read error, since a much larger clone is one nucleotide away. This chain joins TRBV2 and TRBJ1-1; D may be TRBD1 (6 bases). Germline CDR1 and CDR2: SNHLY and FYNNEI. Between the trimmed V and J ends, which lost 6 bases and 11 bases, there was a span of 16 bases. The CDR3 has 12 residues. Here the CDR3 DNA reads TGTGCCAGCAGGGGGGCCGCACCGGATGCTTTCTTT. Translation: CASRGAAPDAFF.